Below, 32 T cell receptor beta chains from the same sample are listed, as sequenced in a study of control samples from healthy donors and cancer patients. Here immunoSEQ multiplex PCR was the method, and the copy in TCRdb shows in-frame clones only, minus some. The sample includes 150,000 to 190,000 clones, 93% of them seen just once. Sequencing used blood. The receptors here all came from a middle-aged man in good health.

CDR3: CASSPPYQVNTEAFF. In DNA, the CDR3 is TGTGCCAGCAGCCCCCCCTACCAGGTTAACACTGAAGCTTTCTTT. The chain combines TRBV28 with TRBJ1-1; no clear D. The CDR3 loop spans 15 amino acids. The germline CDR1 and CDR2 sequences are MDHEN and SYDVKM. The germline V and J ends were trimmed by 6 bases and 2 bases, with 16 bases remaining between them.

This clone appeared a single time. The J gene is TRBJ1-2, the V gene TRBV7-9; the match to TRBD1 covers 8 bases. This CDR3 has 15 residues. V was pared by 5 bases and J by 4 bases, with 9 bases of the junction left unmatched. Germline CDR1 SEHNR, CDR2 FQNEAQ (reference sequence). For the CDR3, the DNA is TGTGCCAGCAGCACTGGACAGGGACGAGTCTATGGCTACACCTTC. This sequence encodes CASSTGQGRVYGYTF. Combining the CDR3 with reference TRBV7-9 and TRBJ1-2 gives the whole variable domain DTGVSQNPRHKITKRGQNVTFRCDPISEHNRLYWYRQTLGQGPEFLTYFQNEAQLEKSRLLSDRFSAERPKGSFSTLEIQRTEQGDSAMYLCASSTGQGRVYGYTFGSGTRLTVV.

V and J are TRBV3-1 (or the pseudogene TRBV3-2) and TRBJ2-7; 10 nucleotides agree with TRBD2. V lost 8 bases and J lost 0; bases outside the gene matches: 1. This CDR3 region has 13 residues. The germline V gene encodes CDR1 LGHDT and CDR2 YNNKEL (reference sequence). CDR3 residues: CASGLAASYEQYF. CDR3 bases: TGTGCCAGCGGACTAGCGGCCTCCTACGAGCAGTACTTC.

V is TRBV30 and J is TRBJ2-7, with no clear D. The CDR3 covers 14 residues. V was clipped by 4 bases and J by 0 bases, with 13 bases between them. Germline V gene sequence: CDR1 GTSNPN, CDR2 SVGIG (reference sequence). The CDR3 reads CAWTPDGSSYEQYF. As DNA, the CDR3 is TGTGCCTGGACCCCGGACGGAAGCTCCTACGAGCAGTACTTC.

This clone was detected once. The J gene is TRBJ2-3, the V gene TRBV27; D perhaps matches TRBD2 (5 bases). This CDR3 has 13 residues. Trimming left V 6 bases short and J 8 bases short, with 15 bases between. Germline loops: CDR1 MNHEY, CDR2 SMNVEV (reference sequence). The CDR3 sequence: CASRNALGGTQYF. The CDR3 DNA reads TGTGCCAGCAGGAACGCACTAGGTGGTACGCAGTATTTT.

The chain is built from TRBV14 and TRBJ1-6; D gene unclear. CDR1 and CDR2 (germline): SGHDN, FVKESK. Trimming pared 0 bases from V and 7 bases from J, leaving 7 bases between. The CDR3 is made up of 14 amino acids. In DNA form, the CDR3 reads TGTGCCAGCAGCCAAGATCGCAGAAATTCACCCCTCCACTTT. It yields the protein CASSQDRRNSPLHF.

The CDR3 DNA follows: TGTGCCAGCAGCTTAAGACAGGGAAATAATTCACCCCTCCACTTT. Protein product: CASSLRQGNNSPLHF. The J gene is TRBJ1-6, the V gene TRBV11-2, with 7 positions matching TRBD1. CDR1 is SGHAT, CDR2 FQNNGV, per germline. The CDR3 totals 15 residues. J lost 5 bases, V lost 2 bases, and 3 bases had no gene match. The variable domain in full, with the rest retrieved from reference TRBV11-2 and TRBJ1-6, is EAGVAQSPRYKIIEKRQSVAFWCNPISGHATLYWYQQILGQGPKLLIQFQNNGVVDDSQLPKDRFSAERLKGVDSTLKIQPAKLEDSAVYLCASSLRQGNNSPLHFGNGTRLTVT.

The chain combines TRBV3-1 (or the pseudogene TRBV3-2) with TRBJ1-5; D gene uncertain. The CDR3 totals 14 residues. Germline V CDR1 and CDR2: LGHDT, YNNKEL (reference sequence). Trimming cost V 3 bases and J 3 bases, with 9 bases left between them. The CDR3 protein is CASSHSVLNQPQHF. The CDR3 coding sequence is TGTGCCAGCAGCCATTCTGTTCTCAATCAGCCCCAGCATTTT.

The chain has TRBV24-1 and TRBJ2-3; possibly TRBD1 for D (6 bases). CDR1 is KGHDR, CDR2 SFDVKD, per germline. This CDR3 is built from 16 residues. Trimming removed 7 bases at V and 2 bases at J, with 18 bases between. The chain's CDR3 is CATSLRGQGDTDTQYF. CDR3 sequence (DNA): TGTGCCACCAGCCTACGGGGACAAGGGGACACAGATACGCAGTATTTT.

The chain links TRBV6-5 to TRBJ2-1; possibly TRBD2 for D (6 bases). The CDR3 sequence is 13 residues long. Per germline, CDR1 MNHEY and CDR2 SVGAGI. V shed 2 bases and J shed 5 bases, with 7 bases lying between them. CDR3 amino acids: CASSYGTHNEQFF. In DNA form, the CDR3 reads TGTGCCAGCAGTTACGGGACTCACAATGAGCAGTTCTTC.

The chain recombines TRBV27 with TRBJ2-7; 8 nucleotides match TRBD2. The CDR3 totals 17 residues. CDR1 and CDR2 from the germline V gene are MNHEY and SMNVEV (reference sequence). The junction had 12 bases not matched to a gene; V was cut back by 3 bases and J by 2 bases. The chain's CDR3 is CASSFEDISGEAYEQYF. The CDR3 DNA follows: TGTGCCAGCAGTTTCGAAGACATTAGCGGGGAAGCCTACGAGCAGTACTTC.

The chain carries TRBV9 and TRBJ1-2; maybe TRBD1 (5 bases). This CDR3 is 14 amino acids long. Per germline, CDR1 SGDLS and CDR2 YYNGEE. V lost 2 bases, J lost 3 bases, and 11 bases lay in between. DNA for the CDR3: TGTGCCAGCAGCGTTTCTCGGGGGGACTATGGCTACACCTTC. It codes for CASSVSRGDYGYTF. Filled out from reference TRBV9 and TRBJ1-2, the complete variable domain reads DSGVTQTPKHLITATGQRVTLRCSPRSGDLSVYWYQQSLDQGLQFLIQYYNGEERAKGNILERFSAQQFPDLHSELNLSSLELGDSALYFCASSVSRGDYGYTFGSGTRLTVV.

This clone was detected only once. This sample also contains other DNA sequences that code for the same CDR3. This chain connects TRBV10-3 to TRBJ2-7; the match to TRBD2 covers 7 bases. Germline V gene lookup returns CDR1 ENHRY and CDR2 SYGVKD. V was clipped by 6 bases and J by 6 bases; unmatched bases: 8. The CDR3 is 13 amino acids. The DNA for the CDR3 is TGTGCCATCAGCCCGGGACTACCCCTCGAGCAGTACTTC. As protein: CAISPGLPLEQYF.

The chain employs TRBV10-3 and TRBJ2-7; D is perhaps TRBD1 or TRBD2 (6 bases each). CDR1 and CDR2 (germline): ENHRY, SYGVKD. The V end was cut by 5 bases, the J end by 3 bases, with 11 bases between. CDR3 length: 13 residues. The CDR3 loop reads CAISRQEGYEQYF. The CDR3 DNA follows: TGTGCCATCAGTCGACAGGAGGGCTACGAGCAGTACTTC.

This clone appeared a few times. The rearrangement uses TRBV2 and TRBJ1-5; TRBD1 might be the D (5 bases). Germline V gene lookup returns CDR1 SNHLY and CDR2 FYNNEI. The germline V and J ends were trimmed by 6 bases and 0 bases, with 12 bases remaining between them. This CDR3 region has 15 residues. The CDR3 DNA reads TGTGCCAGCAGGGGCCAGGGAGATAGCAATCAGCCCCAGCATTTT. This sequence encodes CASRGQGDSNQPQHF.

The chain has TRBV18 and TRBJ1-4; 7 bases are shared with TRBD1. Germline-derived CDR1 and CDR2 are KGHSH and LQKENI. J was trimmed by 3 bases and V by 3 bases; bases with no gene match: 7. The CDR3 loop spans 16 amino acids. CDR3 protein: CASSPAPTGSNEKLFF. In DNA form, the CDR3 reads TGTGCCAGCTCACCGGCCCCGACAGGGTCTAATGAAAAACTGTTTTTT. The entire variable domain, with the rest obtained from reference TRBV18 and TRBJ1-4, is as follows: NAGVMQNPRHLVRRRGQEARLRCSPMKGHSHVYWYRQLPEEGLKFMVYLQKENIIDESGMPKERFSAEFPKEGPSILRIQQVVRGDSAAYFCASSPAPTGSNEKLFFGSGTQLSVL.

The chain has TRBV24-1 and TRBJ2-7; no reliable D call. Between the trimmed V and J ends, which lost 4 bases and 2 bases, there was a span of 8 bases. The CDR3 spans 13 residues. The germline gives CDR1 KGHDR, CDR2 SFDVKD. This CDR3 reads CATSEGSAYEQYF. CDR3 in DNA: TGTGCCACCAGTGAGGGGTCCGCCTACGAGCAGTACTTC.

This clone was recorded a few times. The gene calls are TRBV28 and TRBJ2-5; the D gene is possibly TRBD1 (6 bases). Trimming shortened V by 4 bases and J by 4 bases, and 16 bases separated the two germline ends. CDR1 and CDR2 from the germline V gene are MDHEN and SYDVKM. The CDR3 has 15 amino acids. The CDR3 sequence is CASSYNPGARETQYF. For the CDR3, the DNA is TGTGCCAGCAGTTACAACCCAGGGGCTCGAGAGACCCAGTACTTC.

This sequence joins TRBV2 and TRBJ1-5; D ambiguous. In germline, CDR1 is SNHLY, CDR2 FYNNEI. The CDR3 sequence is 12 residues long. V was shortened by 1 base and J by 11 bases, with 9 bases between the two germline ends. In DNA form, the CDR3 reads TGTGCCAGCAGTGAAGAAGGCCTCACCCAGCATTTT. Residues: CASSEEGLTQHF.

The V gene is TRBV5-5, the J gene TRBJ2-6; D is ambiguous. CDR1 and CDR2 (germline): SGHKS, YYEKEE (reference sequence). Trimming took off 1 base at V and 0 bases at J, with 11 bases between the two ends. The CDR3 loop spans 17 amino acids. CDR3 amino acids: CASSLIQMSSGANVLTF. The CDR3 DNA is TGTGCCAGCAGCTTGATCCAGATGAGCTCTGGGGCCAACGTCCTGACTTTC.

The chain combines TRBV18 with TRBJ1-1, with unresolved D. Germline V gene data show CDR1 as KGHSH and CDR2 as LQKENI. This CDR3 spans 16 amino acids. The V end was cut by 3 bases, the J end by 3 bases, with 17 bases between. DNA of the CDR3: TGTGCCAGCTCACCTGCCGCCCGAGCTCAGGACACTGAAGCTTTCTTT. Translation: CASSPAARAQDTEAFF.

The chain couples TRBV12-3 or TRBV12-4 to TRBJ2-2; 7 bases are shared with TRBD1. The CDR3 consists of 13 residues. V shed 6 bases and J 6 bases; nucleotides not matched to a gene: 4. CDR3 nucleotides: TGTGCCAGCAGCCGAGGGGGCGCCGGGGAGCTGTTTTTT. Amino acid sequence: CASSRGGAGELFF.

The chain has TRBV5-1 and TRBJ2-5, with 13 bases lining up with TRBD2. Germline loops: CDR1 SGHRS, CDR2 YFSETQ. Trimming at V came to 0 bases and at J to 2 bases, leaving 1 base not matched to a gene. The CDR3 is 16 residues long. The CDR3 sequence is CASSLGGLAGQETQYF. Written as DNA, the CDR3 is TGCGCCAGCAGCTTGGGGGGACTAGCGGGACAAGAGACCCAGTACTTC. The complete variable domain, with remaining parts taken from reference TRBV5-1 and TRBJ2-5, reads KAGVTQTPRYLIKTRGQQVTLSCSPISGHRSVSWYQQTPGQGLQFLFEYFSETQRNKGNFPGRFSGRQFSNSRSEMNVSTLELGDSALYLCASSLGGLAGQETQYFGPGTRLLVL.

This rearrangement joins TRBV24-1 to TRBJ2-7; 10 bases are a match to TRBD1. The V and J ends lost 10 bases and 6 bases, in that order; junction bases with no gene match: 11. The germline V gene encodes CDR1 KGHDR and CDR2 SFDVKD. This CDR3 is 14 amino acids long. CDR3 region: CATNRDRGRSEQYF. CDR3 nucleotides: TGTGCCACAAACCGGGACAGGGGTCGATCCGAGCAGTACTTC.

CDR3 amino acids: CASIPRRGSTGELFF. For the CDR3, the DNA is TGTGCCAGCATTCCCCGGCGGGGAAGCACCGGGGAGCTGTTTTTT. This rearrangement joins TRBV7-8 to TRBJ2-2, with D maybe TRBD2 (6 bases). This CDR3 is built from 15 residues. Germline loops: CDR1 SGHVS, CDR2 FQNEAQ. V was pared by 7 bases and J by 4 bases, with 16 bases between.

This clone has just one count. The chain employs TRBV28 and TRBJ1-2; 7 nucleotides agree with TRBD1. Germline V gene data show CDR1 as MDHEN and CDR2 as SYDVKM. The CDR3 runs 14 residues. Trimming took 5 bases from V and 2 from J; bases not matched to a gene: 5. For the CDR3, the DNA is TGTGCCAGCAGTCCCGGGACAGCCAACTATGGCTACACCTTC. It encodes CASSPGTANYGYTF.

The chain carries TRBV6-5 and TRBJ2-4; D perhaps matches TRBD2 (6 bases). From germline, CDR1 is MNHEY and CDR2 SVGAGI. V lost 6 bases and J lost 6, with 15 bases in between. The CDR3 sequence is 14 residues long. The CDR3 nucleotides read TGTGCCAGCAGGGGGGGACTCCAGGGAAACATTCAGTACTTC. This encodes CASRGGLQGNIQYF.

This chain links TRBV11-2 with TRBJ2-2; D call uncertain. CDR1 and CDR2 from the germline V gene are SGHAT and FQNNGV. The CDR3 has 12 amino acids. The V and J ends lost 4 bases and 3 bases respectively, with 3 bases between them. CDR3 sequence (DNA): TGTGCCAGCAGCTCATACACCGGGGAGCTGTTTTTT. This sequence encodes CASSSYTGELFF.

The CDR3 is CASSTVDVTNYGYTF. For the CDR3, the DNA is TGTGCCAGTAGTACGGTAGACGTCACTAACTATGGCTACACCTTC. The chain combines TRBV19 with TRBJ1-2; D unresolved. CDR3 length: 15 residues. Germline loops: CDR1 LNHDA, CDR2 SQIVND (reference sequence). Trimming took 4 bases from V and 0 from J, leaving 12 bases between them.

The rearrangement links TRBV5-1 to TRBJ1-6; D is possibly TRBD1 (6 bases). CDR3 length equals 16 residues. The germline gives CDR1 SGHRS, CDR2 YFSETQ. The V end lost 0 bases, the J end lost 7 bases, and 14 bases lay between the germline ends. The CDR3: CASSLAGTLGNSPLHF. Written as DNA, the CDR3 is TGCGCCAGCAGCTTGGCCGGGACATTAGGAAATTCACCCCTCCACTTT.

This sequence joins TRBV18 and TRBJ2-1; 13 bases are shared with TRBD2. Germline-derived CDR1 and CDR2 are KGHSH and LQKENI. The V and J ends lost 3 bases and 2 bases, in that order; junction bases with no gene match: 7. The CDR3 runs 18 residues. CDR3 amino acids: CASSPPGLAGATYNEQFF. The CDR3 DNA reads as TGTGCCAGCTCACCCCCCGGACTAGCGGGAGCGACCTACAATGAGCAGTTCTTC.

The CDR3 DNA sequence: TGTGCCACCAGTGATCCCGGGACGGCTTATGGCTACACCTTC. Translating it yields CATSDPGTAYGYTF. The rearrangement links TRBV24-1 to TRBJ1-2; TRBD1 might be the D (5 bases). CDR1 and CDR2 from the germline V gene are KGHDR and SFDVKD. The germline V and J ends were trimmed by 3 bases and 5 bases, with 12 bases remaining between them. This CDR3 contains 14 residues.